This T cell receptor beta chain was recorded in a study of regulatory T cells in long-lasting Graves disease. The study, taken as a whole, reports: Gene preferences differed: TRBV28, TRBJ1-2, TRBJ2-5 in persistent cases.

The time point is: persistent/refractory GD, antithyroid drugs over 5 years with positive TRAb. Preparation of the TCR library used RNA extracted from PBMCs. Assembly of TCR beta libraries relied on iRepertoire HTBI primers together with Arm-PCR of CDR3 regions. In the authors' workflow: Looking across samples, the authors found some 67 TRBV and some 15 TRBJ segments. MiXCR, run by TCRdb on the multiplex PCR reads, gives a single entry per CDR3 protein. The V and J calls reflect TCRdb's pipeline rather than the authors' work. The repertoire consists of about 420,000 distinct CDR3 sequences, with around 20% occurring once and the leading ten covering approximately 25%. On this clonotype itself: Its matching antigen is unknown.

The CDR3 has 17 residues. The V gene lost 3 bases and the J gene lost 7 bases, with 21 bases spanning the gap. V gene TRBV12-3 or TRBV12-4 combines with J gene TRBJ2-2; D is ambiguous. This TCR came from a female donor with Graves disease. The specimen comprised peripheral blood mononuclear cells (PBMCs), sampled when the disease was refractory, from a patient treated with antithyroid drugs. The CDR3 loop reads CASSFKFVDPEGGELFF. The CDR3 bases are TGTGCCAGCAGTTTTAAATTTGTGGACCCAGAAGGCGGGGAGCTGTTTTTT.